This T cell receptor (beta chain) is from a study of shared clonotypes between healthy human individuals. Study-level background: Donor ages ranged 18 to 49 years: a couple of women, a few men. Study-level points and caveats: Clonotype sharing across a few donors was observed for roughly 5% of naive CD4 clonotypes. What limited the represented genetic and exposure-history diversity was the small number of donors. Clonotype sharing levels among donors were expected to vary with sequencing depth.

With respect to this clone: The antigen is undetermined.

Terminally differentiated effector memory CD45RA+ cells were excluded from the naive CD8 cells, which were CD45RO-negative and positively selected for CCR7. The CDR3 loop spans 14 amino acids. V lost 10 bases and J 0 bases, leaving 15 bases between the germline ends. The germline V gene encodes CDR1 SEHNR and CDR2 FQNEAQ (reference sequence). Data came from immunoSEQ multiplex PCR; TCRdb stores just in-frame clones and leaves some out. The table records around 2.1 million clones, about 92% of them present only once. The sequence came from a man between 18 and 35 years old in good health. Some clones in this sample may be carry-over from other donors' samples. The material sequenced was naive CD8+ T cells from PBMCs. The genes are TRBV7-9 and TRBJ1-1; no clear D. The CDR3 nucleotides read TGTGCCATTGGTTCAGGACCTTTGAACACTGAAGCTTTCTTT. It codes for CAIGSGPLNTEAFF.